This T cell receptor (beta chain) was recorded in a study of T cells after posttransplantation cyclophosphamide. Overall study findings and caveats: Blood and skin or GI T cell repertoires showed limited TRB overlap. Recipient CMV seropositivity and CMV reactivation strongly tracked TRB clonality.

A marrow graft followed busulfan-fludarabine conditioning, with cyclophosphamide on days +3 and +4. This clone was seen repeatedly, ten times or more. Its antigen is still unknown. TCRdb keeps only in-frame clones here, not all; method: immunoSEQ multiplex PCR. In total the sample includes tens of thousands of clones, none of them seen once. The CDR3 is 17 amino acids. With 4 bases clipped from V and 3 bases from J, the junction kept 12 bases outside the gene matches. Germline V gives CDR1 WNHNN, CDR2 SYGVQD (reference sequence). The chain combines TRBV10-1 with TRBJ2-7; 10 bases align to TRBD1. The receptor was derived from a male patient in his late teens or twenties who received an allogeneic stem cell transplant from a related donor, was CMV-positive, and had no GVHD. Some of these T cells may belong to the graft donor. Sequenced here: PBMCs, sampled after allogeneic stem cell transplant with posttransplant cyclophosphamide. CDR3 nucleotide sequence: TGCGCCAGCAGTGGTTCCGACAGGGGGCCACTATTCTACGAGCAGTACTTC. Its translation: CASSGSDRGPLFYEQYF.